One sample yielded the 18 T cell receptor beta chains listed below, sequenced in a study of blood T cell repertoires in COVID-19. Libraries were prepared by immunoSEQ multiplex PCR; TCRdb keeps only in-frame clonotypes and omits some of them. The table records approximately 170,000 clones, 85% to 90% of them present only once. The source material was peripheral blood. These receptor sequences come from a man aged 50-60 years who had recovered from COVID-19.

This clone was counted a few times. The V gene is TRBV6-2 or TRBV6-3, the J gene TRBJ2-4; TRBD1 matches 7 bases. Trimming took 5 bases from V and 1 from J; bases not matched to a gene: 2. Germline values: CDR1 MNHEY, CDR2 SVGEGT. The CDR3 sequence is 14 residues long. The CDR3 is CASSKDRAKNIQYF. DNA of the CDR3: TGTGCCAGCAGTAAGGACAGGGCCAAAAACATTCAGTACTTC.

V usage is TRBV27 and J usage is TRBJ1-4; no definite D call. Germline CDR1 reads MNHEY; CDR2 reads SMNVEV (reference sequence). The CDR3 loop spans 14 amino acids. Trimming took 8 bases from V and 0 from J, leaving 10 bases between them. The CDR3 protein is CASATRATNEKLFF. The DNA for the CDR3 is TGTGCCAGCGCCACGCGAGCAACTAATGAAAAACTGTTTTTT.

This chain joins TRBV5-1 and TRBJ2-5; D may be TRBD2 (5 bases). The CDR3 sequence is 15 residues long. The germline V gene encodes CDR1 SGHRS and CDR2 YFSETQ. Trimming cost V 0 bases and J 4 bases, with 13 bases left between them. The CDR3 nucleotides read TGCGCCAGCAGCTTGGCGGGGTCAGTAAGAGAGACCCAGTACTTC. Translation gives CASSLAGSVRETQYF.

The V call is TRBV19, the J call TRBJ2-2; maybe TRBD1 (5 bases). V lost 2 bases to trimming and J lost 5 bases, with 12 bases between them. Germline V gene sequence: CDR1 LNHDA, CDR2 SQIVND (reference sequence). The CDR3 length is 15 residues. For the CDR3, the DNA is TGTGCCAGTAGTATAAAAGGGGTCCAAACCGGGGAGCTGTTTTTT. As protein: CASSIKGVQTGELFF. Together with reference TRBV19 and TRBJ2-2, the CDR3 gives the full variable domain: DGGITQSPKYLFRKEGQNVTLSCEQNLNHDAMYWYRQDPGQGLRLIYYSQIVNDFQKGDIAEGYSVSREKKESFPLTVTSAQKNPTAFYLCASSIKGVQTGELFFGEGSRLTVL.

This sequence joins TRBV7-3 and TRBJ2-3; 7 bases map to TRBD1. The J segment lost 4 bases and the V segment lost 1 base, leaving 5 bases of the junction unmatched. Germline V gene data show CDR1 as SGHTA and CDR2 as FQGTGA. The CDR3 is 15 residues long. The CDR3 loop is CASSLMRGRADTQYF. CDR3 sequence (DNA): TGTGCCAGCAGCTTAATGAGGGGGCGGGCAGATACGCAGTATTTT.

V and J are TRBV6-2 or TRBV6-3 and TRBJ1-5, with D perhaps TRBD1 (6 bases). The length of the CDR3 is 15 residues. V was pared by 4 bases and J by 1 base, with 11 bases between. Germline V gene sequence: CDR1 MNHEY, CDR2 SVGEGT. CDR3 amino acids: CASSSTQGSNQPQHF. In DNA, the CDR3 is TGTGCCAGCAGTTCCACACAGGGAAGCAATCAGCCCCAGCATTTT.

Here the CDR3 reads CASSQVAGTGVTGANVLTF. In nucleotides, the CDR3 is TGTGCCAGCAGCCAAGTCGCCGGGACAGGGGTAACTGGGGCCAACGTCCTGACTTTC. V is TRBV3-1 (or the pseudogene TRBV3-2) and J is TRBJ2-6; 10 nucleotides match TRBD1. CDR1 and CDR2 from the germline V gene are LGHDT and YNNKEL (reference sequence). The V segment lost 1 base and the J segment 2 bases; nucleotides outside the gene matches: 8. The CDR3 loop spans 19 amino acids.

The chain is built from TRBV7-6 and TRBJ2-7, with 13 bases identical to TRBD2. The CDR3 extends over 19 amino acids. Germline V gene data show CDR1 as SGHVS and CDR2 as FNYEAQ. The junction had 18 bases not matched to a gene; V was cut back by 5 bases and J by 5 bases. CDR3 nucleotides: TGTGCCAGCAGCCCGCGCCGGACTAGCGGGAGTTCATTGAGGGACGAGCAGTACTTC. Amino acid sequence: CASSPRRTSGSSLRDEQYF.

The genes are TRBV9 and TRBJ1-1; D may be TRBD1 (6 bases). V gave up 0 bases and J gave up 6 bases, with 9 bases separating them. CDR1 and CDR2 from the germline V gene are SGDLS and YYNGEE. This CDR3 spans 13 amino acids. The CDR3 loop is CASSVGRGAEAFF. In DNA, the CDR3 is TGTGCCAGCAGCGTAGGCAGGGGCGCTGAAGCTTTCTTT.

This clone was found once. The junction differs from germline at one of its ends, possibly a read error. J is TRBJ1-5 and V is TRBV3-1 (or the pseudogene TRBV3-2); D gene unclear. CDR1 is LGHDT, CDR2 YNNKEL, per germline (reference sequence). CDR3 length: 15 amino acids. For the CDR3, the DNA is TGTGCCAGCAGCCAAGATACACAGAAAAATCGGCCCCAGCATTTT. Residues: CASSQDTQKNRPQHF.

This clone came up a few times. The chain is built from TRBV24-1 and TRBJ2-5; the D is unclear. The CDR3 loop spans 15 amino acids. The germline V and J ends were trimmed by 0 bases and 5 bases, with 12 bases remaining between them. Germline V lookup: CDR1 KGHDR, CDR2 SFDVKD. The CDR3 bases are TGTGCCACCAGTGATTTGGGGTGGGCGAATGAGACCCAGTACTTC. Its protein product is CATSDLGWANETQYF.

The chain is built from TRBV7-9 and TRBJ1-1, with a weak D call TRBD1 (6 bases). Germline CDR1 SEHNR, CDR2 FQNEAQ (reference sequence). There are 12 residues in the CDR3. Between the trimmed V and J ends, which lost 4 bases and 8 bases, there was a span of 11 bases. For the CDR3, the DNA is TGTGCCAGCAGCTATCCACAGGGCGAAGCTTTCTTT. It is translated as CASSYPQGEAFF.

This clone was seen a single time. V gene TRBV15 combines with J gene TRBJ2-2; 9 bases are shared with TRBD1. Germline V gene data show CDR1 as LNHNV and CDR2 as YYDKDF (reference sequence). With 4 bases clipped from V and 7 bases from J, the junction kept 7 bases outside the gene matches. The CDR3 length is 15 residues. Here the CDR3 DNA reads TGTGCCACCAGCACTCGGGACAGGGCCATCGGGGAGCTGTTTTTT. Amino acid sequence: CATSTRDRAIGELFF.

The rearrangement links TRBV5-8 to TRBJ1-5; tentative D call: TRBD1 (5 bases). V was shortened by 4 bases and J by 4 bases, with 15 bases between the two germline ends. CDR1 is SGHTS, CDR2 YDEGEE, per germline. The CDR3 extends over 15 amino acids. This CDR3 is CASSPDTTLNQPQHF. Here the CDR3 DNA reads TGTGCCAGCAGCCCGGACACCACACTTAATCAGCCCCAGCATTTT.

The J gene is TRBJ2-3, the V gene TRBV2; D possibly corresponds to TRBD1 (6 bases). The CDR3 totals 13 residues. Trimming took 7 bases from V and 1 from J, leaving 9 bases between them. CDR1 and CDR2 (germline): SNHLY, FYNNEI. CDR3 region: CASMGAGTDTQYF. CDR3 DNA: TGTGCCAGCATGGGGGCGGGCACAGATACGCAGTATTTT.

This clone was seen only a few times. The CDR3 reads CASSALQGPNEKLFF. CDR3 sequence (DNA): TGTGCCAGCAGCGCTTTACAGGGGCCTAATGAAAAACTGTTTTTT. V and J are TRBV9 and TRBJ1-4, with 7 bases fitting TRBD1. The CDR3 contains 15 residues. V lost 3 bases, J lost 3 bases, and 5 bases stayed unmatched. Germline V CDR1 and CDR2: SGDLS, YYNGEE.

The J gene is TRBJ2-1, the V gene TRBV2; possibly TRBD1 for D (5 bases). The CDR3 runs 13 residues. Germline V gene sequence: CDR1 SNHLY, CDR2 FYNNEI. The V and J ends lost 7 bases and 4 bases respectively, with 11 bases between them. CDR3 loop: CASKVTGYNEQFF. The CDR3 DNA reads TGTGCCAGCAAAGTCACAGGATACAATGAGCAGTTCTTC. The variable domain in full, completed from reference TRBV2 and TRBJ2-1, reads EPEVTQTPSHQVTQMGQEVILRCVPISNHLYFYWYRQILGQKVEFLVSFYNNEISEKSEIFDDQFSVERPDGSNFTLKIRSTKLEDSAMYFCASKVTGYNEQFFGPGTRLTVL.

The genes are TRBV6-5 and TRBJ1-1, with 8 nucleotides matching TRBD1. Germline loops: CDR1 MNHEY, CDR2 SVGAGI. V lost 6 bases and J lost 5; bases outside the gene matches: 8. The CDR3 is 14 amino acids. This chain's CDR3 is CASSAGQARTEAFF. DNA of the CDR3: TGTGCCAGCAGCGCGGGACAGGCGAGAACTGAAGCTTTCTTT.